This is a list of T cell receptor beta chains from one sample in a study of T cell repertoires in aging, cancer and after chemotherapy. MiXCR was run by TCRdb on the multiplex PCR reads, yielding one entry per CDR3 protein. This sample carries approximately 18,000 distinct CDR3 sequences, approximately 46% of them seen once, and the ten largest clones take approximately 10%. Material for sequencing was blood. These receptor sequences come from a human donor in good health. CDR3s include the opening cysteine and the closing phenylalanine or tryptophan. The D gene is left open where the match is weak. Part of the rows lack a size; the others show once, few, many or a class for expanded clones.

D gene	V gene	clone size	J gene	CDR3 protein	CDR3 DNA
TRBD1	TRBV6-2/TRBV6-3	.	TRBJ2-3	CASSYQGQATDTQYF	TGTGCCAGCAGTTACCAGGGACAGGCCACAGATACGCAGTATTTT
.	TRBV19	.	TRBJ1-1	CASQGHPNTEAFF	TGTGCCAGCCAGGGACACCCGAACACTGAAGCTTTCTTT
TRBD2	TRBV6-5	once	TRBJ2-1	CASSTTAGTSGSREQFF	TGTGCCAGCAGTACGACAGCCGGGACTAGCGGGAGTCGGGAGCAGTTCTTC
TRBD2	TRBV7-9	.	TRBJ2-5	CASSLWTSGIEETQYF	TGTGCCAGCAGCCTGTGGACTAGCGGGATTGAAGAGACCCAGTACTTC
.	TRBV7-9	.	TRBJ2-4	CASSLAAGGDIQYF	TGTGCAAGCAGCTTAGCGGCAGGGGGGGACATTCAGTACTTC
TRBD1	TRBV19	.	TRBJ2-7	CIRQGVYEQYF	TGTATCCGACAGGGGGTTTACGAGCAGTACTTC
TRBD2	TRBV27	few	TRBJ2-2	CASRLAGANTGELFF	TGTGCCAGCAGGTTAGCGGGAGCGAACACCGGGGAGCTGTTTTTT
.	TRBV30	.	TRBJ2-7	CAWSKGYEQYF	TGTGCCTGGAGTAAGGGCTACGAGCAGTACTTC
.	TRBV6-5	few	TRBJ1-1	CASRSQGMITEAFF	TGTGCCAGCAGGTCCCAGGGTATGATCACTGAAGCTTTCTTT
TRBD2	TRBV6-5	few	TRBJ2-2	CASRVGGSTGELFF	TGTGCCAGCAGGGTCGGGGGGTCCACCGGGGAGCTGTTTTTT
TRBD2	TRBV30	few	TRBJ2-1	CAWSVLRTSGPISYNEQFF	TGTGCCTGGAGTGTTCTACGGACTAGCGGTCCCATTTCCTACAATGAGCAGTTCTTC
TRBD1	TRBV10-3	.	TRBJ2-2	CAIGGQGHTGELFF	TGTGCCATCGGGGGACAGGGACATACCGGGGAGCTGTTTTTT
TRBD1	TRBV6-6	.	TRBJ1-1	CASSSRRGLTEAFF	TGTGCCAGCAGTTCCCGCAGGGGGCTGACTGAAGCTTTCTTT
.	TRBV15	.	TRBJ2-2	CATSRDSGNTGELFF	TGTGCCACCAGCAGAGATAGCGGGAACACCGGGGAGCTGTTTTTT
TRBD1	TRBV7-9	.	TRBJ2-3	CASSLWTGGMDTQYF	TGTGCCAGCAGCTTGTGGACAGGGGGCATGGATACGCAGTATTTT
TRBD1	TRBV18	.	TRBJ2-3	CASSPNRGTDTQYF	TGTGCCAGCTCACCCAACAGGGGTACAGATACGCAGTATTTT
.	TRBV10-3	medium-sized	TRBJ1-6	CAISGTDQGSPLHF	TGTGCCATCAGCGGGACCGATCAGGGATCACCCCTCCACTTT
TRBD2	TRBV5-6	.	TRBJ2-5	CASSLAGGQETQYF	TGTGCCAGCAGCTTAGCGGGAGGGCAAGAGACCCAGTACTTC
.	TRBV7-9	once	TRBJ2-5	CASREMGGQETQYF	TGTGCCAGCAGGGAGATGGGGGGTCAAGAGACCCAGTACTTC
.	TRBV6-5	.	TRBJ2-5	CASSYYETQYF	TGTGCCAGCAGTTACTACGAGACCCAGTACTTC
TRBD1	TRBV12-3/TRBV12-4	.	TRBJ2-7	CASSPTGQGPYEQYF	TGTGCCAGCAGTCCCACGGGACAGGGGCCCTACGAGCAGTACTTC
.	TRBV6-1	.	TRBJ2-6	CAIFISGANVLTF	TGTGCCATATTTATCTCTGGGGCCAACGTCCTGACTTTC
.	TRBV6-6	.	TRBJ2-5	CASRPGLEETQYF	TGTGCCAGCCGACCGGGGTTGGAAGAGACCCAGTACTTC
TRBD1	TRBV18	.	TRBJ2-7	CASSPTGDRGAEQYF	TGTGCCAGCTCACCGACCGGGGACAGGGGCGCGGAGCAGTACTTC
.	TRBV6-5	few	TRBJ2-4	CASRPWAATDLAKNIQYF	TGTGCCAGCAGACCGTGGGCCGCCACTGACTTAGCCAAAAACATTCAGTACTTC
.	TRBV27	.	TRBJ1-2	CASSFKDLGGYTF	TGTGCCAGCAGTTTCAAGGATTTGGGAGGCTACACCTTC